This entry lists 7 T cell receptor beta chains sequenced from one sample in a study of Graves' ophthalmopathy and Graves' hyperthyroidism. RNA transcripts were the source from which TCR beta CDR3 regions were amplified. First-round RT-PCR with HTBI primers preceded a second-round multiplex PCR. TCRdb fed the multiplex PCR reads into MiXCR, producing one record per CDR3 protein. The data contain about 740,000 distinct CDR3 sequences, roughly two fifths of them singletons. The source material was peripheral blood. The source is an adult man with Graves' ophthalmopathy.

This clonotype was detected ten times or more. One end of the junction is discordant with germline, which a read error may explain. The rearrangement uses TRBV7-9 and TRBJ2-5; TRBD1 matches at 8 bases. The CDR3 spans 18 residues. Germline V gives CDR1 SEHNR, CDR2 FQNEAQ (reference sequence). The DNA of the CDR3 is TGTGCCAGCAGTTTAGGCCGCTTGACAGGGGACTTAGAAGAGACCCAGTACTTC. Its protein is CASSLGRLTGDLEETQYF.

The V call is TRBV5-6, the J call TRBJ2-7; the D gene is possibly TRBD2 (7 bases). This CDR3 contains 14 residues. Per the germline V gene, CDR1 is SGHDT and CDR2 is YYEEEE. Trimming left V 0 bases short and J 5 bases short, with 12 bases between. The CDR3 loop is CASSLAGGQNEQYF. In DNA form, the CDR3 reads TGTGCCAGCAGCTTGGCGGGGGGACAAAACGAGCAGTACTTC.

The chain employs TRBV5-1 and TRBJ2-7; tentative D call: TRBD1 (7 bases). Looked up from germline, CDR1 is SGHRS and CDR2 is YFSETQ. The CDR3 is 16 residues long. V lost 3 bases to trimming and J lost 5 bases, with 21 bases between them. The CDR3 DNA sequence: TGCGCCAGCAGCTCATGGATTCGACAGGGAGGAGACGAGCAGTACTTC. Protein product: CASSSWIRQGGDEQYF.

This clonotype was observed many times. The chain combines TRBV9 with TRBJ1-1; 8 bases match TRBD1. This CDR3 is built from 15 residues. Losses at the gene ends were 0 bases for V and 1 base for J; bases not matched to a gene: 2. Germline V gene sequence: CDR1 SGDLS, CDR2 YYNGEE. CDR3 sequence: CASSVVDRGNTEAFF. The DNA of the CDR3 is TGTGCCAGCAGCGTAGTTGACAGGGGGAACACTGAAGCTTTCTTT.

This clonotype was seen just once. This may arise from a read error, as a much more abundant clone is one base away. The chain links TRBV11-1 to TRBJ2-7; 11 positions match TRBD2. In germline, CDR1 is SGHAT, CDR2 FQDESV (reference sequence). The CDR3 extends over 16 amino acids. The CDR3 is CASRLLHLAGGREQYF. CDR3 DNA sequence: TGTGCCAGCCGCTTATTACACCTAGCGGGGGGTCGGGAGCAGTACTTC. Full variable domain (remainder filled in from reference TRBV11-1 and TRBJ2-7): EAEVAQSPRYKITEKSQAVAFWCDPISGHATLYWYRQILGQGPELLVQFQDESVVDDSQLPKDRFSAERLKGVDSTLKIQPAELGDSAMYLCASRLLHLAGGREQYFGPGTRLTVT.

As regards this clonotype: One end of the junction does not line up with germline, which may come from a read error. This CDR3 reads CSGGSGTYNEQYF. The CDR3 DNA reads as TGTAGTGGGGGAAGCGGGACCTACAATGAGCAGTACTTC. The chain links TRBV20-1 to TRBJ2-7; the match to TRBD2 covers 7 bases. CDR3 length equals 13 residues. Germline V gives CDR1 DFQATT, CDR2 SNEGSKA (reference sequence).

This clonotype was seen at least ten times. CDR3 nucleotide sequence: TGTGCCAGCAGCGTCAGGGGCTACGAGCAGTACTTC. It is translated as CASSVRGYEQYF. The chain joins TRBV7-9 to TRBJ2-7, with a tentative D call TRBD1 (6 bases). With 5 bases removed from V and 3 bases from J, the gap between germline ends came to 8 bases. The germline gives CDR1 SEHNR, CDR2 FQNEAQ (reference sequence). This CDR3 spans 12 amino acids.